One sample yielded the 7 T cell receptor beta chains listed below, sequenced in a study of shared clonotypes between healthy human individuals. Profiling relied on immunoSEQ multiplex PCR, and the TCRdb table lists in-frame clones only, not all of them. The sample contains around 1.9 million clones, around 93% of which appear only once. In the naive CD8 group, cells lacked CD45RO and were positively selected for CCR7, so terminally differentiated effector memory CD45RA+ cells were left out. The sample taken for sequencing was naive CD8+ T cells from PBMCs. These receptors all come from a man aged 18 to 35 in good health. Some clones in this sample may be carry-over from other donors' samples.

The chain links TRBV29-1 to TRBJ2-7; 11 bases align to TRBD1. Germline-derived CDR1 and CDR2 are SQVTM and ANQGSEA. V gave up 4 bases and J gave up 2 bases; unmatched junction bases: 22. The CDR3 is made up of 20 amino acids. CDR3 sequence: CSVVSTLTGQGDTIPYEQYF. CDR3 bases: TGCAGCGTTGTTTCTACCCTAACGGGACAGGGGGACACAATTCCCTACGAGCAGTACTTC.

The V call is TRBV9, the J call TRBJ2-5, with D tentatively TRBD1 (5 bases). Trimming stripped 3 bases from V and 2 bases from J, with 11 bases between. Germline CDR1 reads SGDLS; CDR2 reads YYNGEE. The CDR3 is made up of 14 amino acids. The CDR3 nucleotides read TGTGCCAGCAGCGCGCGACAGCAGCAAGAGACCCAGTACTTC. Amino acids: CASSARQQQETQYF.

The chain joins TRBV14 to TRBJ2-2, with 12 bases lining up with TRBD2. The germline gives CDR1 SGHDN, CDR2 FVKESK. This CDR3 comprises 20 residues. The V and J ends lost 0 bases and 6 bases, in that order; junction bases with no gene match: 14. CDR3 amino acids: CASSQDRASGRAFFAGELFF. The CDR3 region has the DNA TGTGCCAGCAGCCAAGATAGGGCTAGCGGGAGGGCCTTTTTCGCCGGGGAGCTGTTTTTT.

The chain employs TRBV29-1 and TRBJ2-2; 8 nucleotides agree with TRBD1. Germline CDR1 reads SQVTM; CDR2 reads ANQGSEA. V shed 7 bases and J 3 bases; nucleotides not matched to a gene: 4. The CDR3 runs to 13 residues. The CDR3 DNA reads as TGCAGCGCCAACAGGGGGGACACCGGGGAGCTGTTTTTT. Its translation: CSANRGDTGELFF.

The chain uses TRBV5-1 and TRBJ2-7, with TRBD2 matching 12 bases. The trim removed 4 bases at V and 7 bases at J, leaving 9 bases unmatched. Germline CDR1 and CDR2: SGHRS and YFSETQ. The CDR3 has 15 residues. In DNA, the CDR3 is TGCGCCAGCAGCCTCCGACTAGCGGGAGCTCTAGAGCAGTACTTC. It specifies CASSLRLAGALEQYF.

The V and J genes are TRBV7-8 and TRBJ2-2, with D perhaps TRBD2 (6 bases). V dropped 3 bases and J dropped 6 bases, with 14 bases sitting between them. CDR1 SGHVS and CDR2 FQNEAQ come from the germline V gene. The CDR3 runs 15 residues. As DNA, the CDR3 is TGTGCCAGCAGCTTTGGCGCGGGGCCCGCCGGGGAGCTGTTTTTT. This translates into CASSFGAGPAGELFF.

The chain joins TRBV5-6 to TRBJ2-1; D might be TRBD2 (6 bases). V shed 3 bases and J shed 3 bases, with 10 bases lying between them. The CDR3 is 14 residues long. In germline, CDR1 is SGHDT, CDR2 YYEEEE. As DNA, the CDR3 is TGTGCCAGCAGCTCGCGGGAATTCTACAATGAGCAGTTCTTC. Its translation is CASSSREFYNEQFF.